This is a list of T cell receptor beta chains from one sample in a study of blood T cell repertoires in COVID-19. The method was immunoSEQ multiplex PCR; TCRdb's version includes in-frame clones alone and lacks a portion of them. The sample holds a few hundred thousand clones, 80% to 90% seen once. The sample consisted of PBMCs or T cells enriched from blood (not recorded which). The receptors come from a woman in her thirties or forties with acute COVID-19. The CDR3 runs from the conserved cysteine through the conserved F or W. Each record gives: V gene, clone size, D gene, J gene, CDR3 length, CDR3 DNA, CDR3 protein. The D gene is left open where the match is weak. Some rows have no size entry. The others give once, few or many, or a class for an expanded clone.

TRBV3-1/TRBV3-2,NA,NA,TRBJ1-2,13,TGTGCCAGCAGCGACAGGTTTCGCTATGGCTACACCTTC,CASSDRFRYGYTF
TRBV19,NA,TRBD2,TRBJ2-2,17,TGTGCCAGTAGTATAGATCGGGCTAGCGGTGACACCGGGGAGCTGTTTTTT,CASSIDRASGDTGELFF
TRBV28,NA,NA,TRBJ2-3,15,TGTGCCAGCAGTTTCCCTCTAGTAAGCACAGATACGCAGTATTTT,CASSFPLVSTDTQYF
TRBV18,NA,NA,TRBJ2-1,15,TGTGCCAGCTCAATAAGGGGTCCCGCCTACAATGAGCAGTTCTTC,CASSIRGPAYNEQFF
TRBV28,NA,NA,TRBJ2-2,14,TGTGCCAGCAGGCGGACTGGGAACACCGGGGAGCTGTTTTTT,CASRRTGNTGELFF
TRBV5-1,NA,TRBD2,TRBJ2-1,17,TGCGCCAGCAGTCGGACTAGCGGGAGACTCTCCTACAATGAGCAGTTCTTC,CASSRTSGRLSYNEQFF
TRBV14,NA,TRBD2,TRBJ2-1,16,TGTGCCAGCAGCCCTAATCTAGCGGGAGGGCCATTCGAGCAGTTCTTC,CASSPNLAGGPFEQFF
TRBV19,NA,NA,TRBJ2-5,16,TGTGCCAGTAGGGATCAGTATGGGCCCGCCGGAGGGACCCAGTACTTC,CASRDQYGPAGGTQYF
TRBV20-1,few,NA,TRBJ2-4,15,TGCAGTGCTAGTGTATCTACAGGGTCCCAAAACATTCAGTACTTC,CSASVSTGSQNIQYF
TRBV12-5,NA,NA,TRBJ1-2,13,TGTGCTAGTGGTCACGGACAGAAGCTTGGCTACACCTTC,CASGHGQKLGYTF
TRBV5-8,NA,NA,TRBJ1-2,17,TGTGCCAGCAGCTCGAGCTTCCGGGAGCTCCGGACCTATGGCTACACCTTC,CASSSSFRELRTYGYTF
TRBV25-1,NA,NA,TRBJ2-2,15,TGTGCCAGCAGTGAATTTCGAGCGGAGGACGGGGAGCTGTTTTTT,CASSEFRAEDGELFF
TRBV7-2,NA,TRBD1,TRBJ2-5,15,TGTGCCAGCAGCTTAGCTGGGACAGTGGGAAAGACCCAGTACTTC,CASSLAGTVGKTQYF
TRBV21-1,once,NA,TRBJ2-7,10,TGTGCCAGCAGCCGACAGGGGAAATACTTC,CASSRQGKYF
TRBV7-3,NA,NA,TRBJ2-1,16,TGTGCCAGCAGCTTAAAACAGGGAACTCTACTCCATGAGCAGTTCTTC,CASSLKQGTLLHEQFF
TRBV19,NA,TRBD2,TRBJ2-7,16,TGTGCCAGTAGTATAGCAGCTAGCGGGGATTTCTACGAGCAGTACTTC,CASSIAASGDFYEQYF
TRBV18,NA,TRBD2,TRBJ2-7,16,TGTGCCAGCTCACCGACGGGACTAGCGGTCTCCTACGAGCAGTACTTC,CASSPTGLAVSYEQYF
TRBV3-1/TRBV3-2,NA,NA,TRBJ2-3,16,TGTGCCAGCAGCCAACCAGGGGCTATCGGCACAGATACGCAGTATTTT,CASSQPGAIGTDTQYF
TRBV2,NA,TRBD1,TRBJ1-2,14,TGTGCCAGCAGTGAGGGGACAGGGGGCTTTGGCTACACCTTC,CASSEGTGGFGYTF
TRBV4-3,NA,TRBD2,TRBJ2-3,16,TGCGCCAGCAGCCAAGGGCTAGCGGGAGCAGGAGATACGCAGTATTTT,CASSQGLAGAGDTQYF
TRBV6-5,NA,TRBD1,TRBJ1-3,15,TGTGCCAGCAGTTACCAGGGGGCATCGGGAAACACCATATATTTT,CASSYQGASGNTIYF
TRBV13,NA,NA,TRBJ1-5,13,TGTGCCAGCAGCCTAGGGACTGATCAGCCCCAGCATTTT,CASSLGTDQPQHF
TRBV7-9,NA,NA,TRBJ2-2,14,TGTGCCAGCAGCTTTCTCCAGGGAATCGGGGAGCTGTTTTTT,CASSFLQGIGELFF
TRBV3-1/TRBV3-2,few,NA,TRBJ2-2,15,TGTGCCAGCAGCCAGGGGCACTTGAACACCGGGGAGCTGTTTTTT,CASSQGHLNTGELFF
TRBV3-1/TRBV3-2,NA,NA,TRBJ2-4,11,TGTGCCAGCAGCCAAGAAGGGGCCCAGGAGTTC,CASSQEGAQEF
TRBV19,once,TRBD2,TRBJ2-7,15,TGTGCCGCGGGGCCTAGCGGGAGAGGGCCTTACGAGCAGTACTTC,CAAGPSGRGPYEQYF
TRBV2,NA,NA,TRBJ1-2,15,TGTGCCAGCAGTGATGGGCAGGGCTTCAACTATGGCTACACCTTC,CASSDGQGFNYGYTF
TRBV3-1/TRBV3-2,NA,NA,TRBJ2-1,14,TGTGCCAGCAGCCAAAACGGGGCCTACAATGAGCAGTTCTTC,CASSQNGAYNEQFF
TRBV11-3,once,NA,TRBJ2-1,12,TGTGCCAGCAGCTTAGGACAGTCGATGGCGTTCTTC,CASSLGQSMAFF
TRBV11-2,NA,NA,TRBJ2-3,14,TGTGCCACATTTGACTATTCGGGTCCAGATACGCAGTATTTT,CATFDYSGPDTQYF
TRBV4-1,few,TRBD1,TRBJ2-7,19,TGCGCCAGCAGCCAAAACAGATTGAAACCCGGGACAGCTTTTTACGAGCAGTACTTC,CASSQNRLKPGTAFYEQYF
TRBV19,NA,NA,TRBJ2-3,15,TGTGCCAGTAGTTGGGCCGACAGGAGGTCAGATACGCAGTATTTT,CASSWADRRSDTQYF
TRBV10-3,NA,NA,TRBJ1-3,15,TGTGCCATCAGTGATCACGGGTCCTCTGGAAACACCATATATTTT,CAISDHGSSGNTIYF
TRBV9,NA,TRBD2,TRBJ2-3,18,TGTGCCAGCAGCGGTAACTTGGGACTAGCGGGAGTGACAGATACGCAGTATTTT,CASSGNLGLAGVTDTQYF
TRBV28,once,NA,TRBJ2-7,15,TGTGCCAGCAGCACGTCCGGGAGAAGGGCCTACGAGCAGTACTTC,CASSTSGRRAYEQYF
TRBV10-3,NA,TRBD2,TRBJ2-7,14,TGTGCCATCAGTGATTTAGCGGGAGGCTACGAGCAGTACTTC,CAISDLAGGYEQYF
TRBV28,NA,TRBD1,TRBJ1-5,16,TGTGCCAGCAGTTCCCACCGACAGGGGCGCAATCAGCCCCAGCATTTT,CASSSHRQGRNQPQHF
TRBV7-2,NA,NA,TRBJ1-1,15,TGTGCCAGCAGCTTTGAGAGGACAGCGACCTCTGAAGCTTTCTTT,CASSFERTATSEAFF
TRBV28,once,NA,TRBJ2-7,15,TGTGCCAGCAGTAACCGTTTGATGAGGGTTTCCGAGCAGTACTTC,CASSNRLMRVSEQYF
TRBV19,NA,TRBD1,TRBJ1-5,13,TGTGCCAGTAGAGGACAGGGAATAGAGCCCCAGCATTTT,CASRGQGIEPQHF
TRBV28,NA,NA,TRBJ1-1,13,TGTGCCAGCAGAGTGGGACAAAACACTGAAGCTTTCTTT,CASRVGQNTEAFF
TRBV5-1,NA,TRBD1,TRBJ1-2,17,TGCGCCAGCAGCCAGGGACAGGGGGCCGTTGGAGTCTATGGCTACACCTTC,CASSQGQGAVGVYGYTF
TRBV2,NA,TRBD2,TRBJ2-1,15,TGTGCCAGCAGTTCGACTAGCGGGAGGGGCGATGAGCAGTTCTTC,CASSSTSGRGDEQFF
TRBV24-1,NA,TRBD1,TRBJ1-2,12,TGTGCCACCAGTGATTCGGGACAGGGCTACACCTTC,CATSDSGQGYTF
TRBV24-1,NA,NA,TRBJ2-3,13,TGTGCCACCAGGAGGGGGGGATCAGATACGCAGTATTTT,CATRRGGSDTQYF
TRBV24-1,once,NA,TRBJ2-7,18,TGTGCCACCAGTGACCCCAAACCCCCAGGGGGGTACTGTTACGAGCAGTACTTC,CATSDPKPPGGYCYEQYF